The T cell receptor (beta chain) under discussion was sequenced for a study of blood T cell repertoires in COVID-19. Germline-derived CDR1 and CDR2 are SGHRS and YFSETQ. The CDR3 consists of 15 residues. Trimming removed 5 bases from V and 1 base from J; junction bases left unmatched: 5. Participants, 18 to 89 years old, spanned under 25 US areas. Categorization into cohorts depended on clinical history that participants reported. The recovered donors of Cohort 3 showed two negative PCRs, clearance, or symptom resolution. The sample holds a few counts of this clone. Per the original methods: Amplifying reference gene primers gave estimates of nucleated cell counts. TCRdb keeps only in-frame clones here, not all; method: immunoSEQ multiplex PCR. The DNA gave D and trimming, while V, J and clone size come from that table. The table lists some 130,000 clones, around four fifths of them singletons.

V and J are TRBV5-1 and TRBJ2-2, with 7 nucleotides matching TRBD1. Sequenced input: PBMCs or T cells enriched from blood (not recorded which). The TCR originated in a man aged 30 to 45 who had recovered from COVID-19. CDR3 DNA: TGCGCCAGCAGGAACAGGACAGGGAACACCGGGGAGCTGTTTTTT. It yields the protein CASRNRTGNTGELFF.